Given below is one T cell receptor beta chain in context. The antigen is undetermined. The data originate from a study of PD-1 blockade in classical Hodgkin lymphoma. Findings and caveats of the study: Underlying causes for the observed repertoire differences were not defined, possibly disease activity or prior therapy. A reduction in baseline TCR diversity was reportedly seen in newly diagnosed patients relative to healthy donors.

Assay used: immunoSEQ multiplex PCR; TCRdb lists only in-frame clones, some missing. The data contain about 35,000 clones, roughly 90% of them singletons. Trimming pared 2 bases from V and 7 bases from J, leaving 19 bases between. This CDR3 has 16 residues. The germline CDR1 and CDR2 sequences are SGHDT and YYEEEE. The time point denotes: newly diagnosed, previously untreated cHL patient sample. CD4+ T cells were purified from thawed PBMCs by negative selection. The comparison group had newly diagnosed, previously untreated classical Hodgkin lymphoma. The chain recombines TRBV5-6 with TRBJ1-5; D not certain. The TCR originated in a human donor with classical Hodgkin lymphoma. Sequenced material: CD4+ T cells from blood. The DNA for the CDR3 is TGTGCCAGCAGCTTAAAAATCGGCACAACGGACCAGCCCCAGCATTTT. It translates to CASSLKIGTTDQPQHF.